Below are 20 T cell receptor beta chains sequenced from a single sample in a study of cytomegalovirus exposure and HLA in healthy donors (dated by TCRdb to 2016 to 2017). The method was the immunoSEQ multiplex PCR assay. The multiplex PCR relied on a mix of 60 forward primers for TCR Vbeta segments and 13 reverse primers for TCR Jbeta segments. TCRdb's version of the immuneACCESS table is confined to in-frame rearrangements and falls short of the full clone set. An unresolved V gene accounts for under half of the shortfall where checked; the remainder is of unknown origin. Present in this sample are 90,000 to 100,000 clones, 80% to 90% of which were seen just once. Approximately 1.3% of the sample comes from the top ten. Sequencing was carried out using PBMCs. These receptors all come from a man aged 35-49 years in good health and CMV-seronegative.

In its sample, this clone was seen once. The rearrangement joins TRBV19 to TRBJ1-5; TRBD1 aligns across 7 bases. From germline, CDR1 is LNHDA and CDR2 SQIVND (reference sequence). The CDR3 has 14 residues. Trimming at V came to 5 bases and at J to 3 bases, leaving 4 bases not matched to a gene. The DNA of the CDR3 is TGTGCCAGTAGTTCTACAGGGGCCAATCAGCCCCAGCATTTT. It translates to CASSSTGANQPQHF.

The rearrangement links TRBV2 to TRBJ2-4; D is possibly TRBD1 (5 bases). Germline V gene data show CDR1 as SNHLY and CDR2 as FYNNEI. The germline V and J ends were trimmed by 1 base and 0 bases, with 7 bases remaining between them. The CDR3 length is 15 residues. This chain's CDR3 is CASSEEGLAKNIQYF. The CDR3, as DNA: TGTGCCAGCAGTGAAGAGGGGTTAGCCAAAAACATTCAGTACTTC.

V gene TRBV4-2 combines with J gene TRBJ2-2, with D perhaps TRBD2 (5 bases). From germline, CDR1 is LGHNA and CDR2 YNFKEQ. The V and J ends lost 3 bases and 6 bases respectively, with 14 bases between them. The CDR3 is made up of 15 amino acids. The CDR3 region has the DNA TGTGCCAGCAGCCAGGACTTGTCGACGGCCGGGGAGCTGTTTTTT. It encodes CASSQDLSTAGELFF.

The chain carries TRBV4-3 and TRBJ1-2; 10 nucleotides agree with TRBD1. V was clipped by 0 bases and J by 5 bases; unmatched bases: 9. Per germline, CDR1 LGHNA and CDR2 YSLEER. The CDR3 extends over 17 amino acids. CDR3 DNA: TGCGCCAGCAGCCAAGATGAAGGAGACAGGGGGCTGTATGGCTACACCTTC. It translates to CASSQDEGDRGLYGYTF.

The chain is built from TRBV4-3 and TRBJ2-2, with D possibly being TRBD1 (6 bases). The V and J ends lost 0 bases and 4 bases respectively, with 18 bases between them. The CDR3 runs 18 residues. Germline assignment: CDR1 LGHNA and CDR2 YSLEER. DNA for the CDR3: TGCGCCAGCAGCCAAGATGTTGGGGGACAACACCCCACCGGGGAGCTGTTTTTT. Its translation is CASSQDVGGQHPTGELFF.

The chain links TRBV11-1 to TRBJ2-3; 9 bases line up with TRBD1. The germline V gene encodes CDR1 SGHAT and CDR2 FQDESV (reference sequence). The ends lost 1 base at V and 0 bases at J; junction bases unmatched: 5. This CDR3 comprises 17 residues. The CDR3 sequence is CASSLEGQGLSTDTQYF. Written as DNA, the CDR3 is TGTGCCAGCAGCTTAGAGGGACAGGGTCTTAGCACAGATACGCAGTATTTT.

The V call is TRBV4-2, the J call TRBJ1-4; D might be TRBD1 (6 bases). Germline CDR1 LGHNA, CDR2 YNFKEQ. Trimming took 3 bases from V and 3 from J, leaving 11 bases between them. This CDR3 region has 15 residues. The CDR3 region has the DNA TGTGCCAGCAGCCAGGTCAACAGGGCTAATGAAAAACTGTTTTTT. Its protein product is CASSQVNRANEKLFF.

The chain joins TRBV5-1 to TRBJ1-2; TRBD1 is a possible D gene (5 bases). The germline V and J ends were trimmed by 1 base and 6 bases, with 13 bases remaining between them. The germline gives CDR1 SGHRS, CDR2 YFSETQ. The CDR3 is made up of 14 amino acids. CDR3 region: CASSLPGSRDGYTF. The CDR3 region has the DNA TGCGCCAGCAGCTTGCCAGGGTCCCGGGATGGCTACACCTTC. The full variable domain, rest sourced from reference TRBV5-1 and TRBJ1-2, is KAGVTQTPRYLIKTRGQQVTLSCSPISGHRSVSWYQQTPGQGLQFLFEYFSETQRNKGNFPGRFSGRQFSNSRSEMNVSTLELGDSALYLCASSLPGSRDGYTFGSGTRLTVV.

This clone was observed a handful of times. The chain combines TRBV5-1 with TRBJ1-2; D may be TRBD1 (5 bases). Trimming pared 1 base from V and 2 bases from J, leaving 6 bases between. Germline CDR1 and CDR2: SGHRS and YFSETQ. The CDR3 runs to 13 residues. CDR3 nucleotide sequence: TGCGCCAGCAGCTTGCCAGGGAACTATGGCTACACCTTC. It is translated as CASSLPGNYGYTF. The variable domain in full, with the rest retrieved from reference TRBV5-1 and TRBJ1-2, is KAGVTQTPRYLIKTRGQQVTLSCSPISGHRSVSWYQQTPGQGLQFLFEYFSETQRNKGNFPGRFSGRQFSNSRSEMNVSTLELGDSALYLCASSLPGNYGYTFGSGTRLTVV.

The genes are TRBV7-2 and TRBJ2-2, with D possibly matching TRBD1 (6 bases). Germline V gene sequence: CDR1 SGHTA, CDR2 FQGNSA. V was shortened by 5 bases and J by 11 bases, with 15 bases between the two germline ends. This CDR3 contains 13 residues. CDR3 sequence: CASSPGTQGELFF. CDR3 sequence (DNA): TGTGCCAGCAGCCCCGGGACACAAGGAGAGCTGTTTTTT. The full variable domain, completed using reference TRBV7-2 and TRBJ2-2, is GAGVSQSPSNKVTEKGKDVELRCDPISGHTALYWYRQSLGQGLEFLIYFQGNSAPDKSGLPSDRFSAERTGGSVSTLTIQRTQQEDSAVYLCASSPGTQGELFFGEGSRLTVL.

This chain links TRBV18 with TRBJ1-3, with unresolved D. Germline V gene lookup returns CDR1 KGHSH and CDR2 LQKENI. There are 15 residues in the CDR3. Trimming took 2 bases from V and 5 from J, leaving 13 bases between them. CDR3 nucleotides: TGTGCCAGCTCACCAATTATCGGGGAACGAAACACCATATATTTT. Translating gives CASSPIIGERNTIYF.

This clone was counted only a few times. The chain carries TRBV2 and TRBJ1-1; D gene uncertain. Trimming left V 6 bases short and J 3 bases short, with 14 bases between. Germline V gene lookup returns CDR1 SNHLY and CDR2 FYNNEI. The CDR3 has 14 amino acids. The CDR3 coding sequence is TGTGCCAGCAGCCGGGGTGGATTGGACACTGAAGCTTTCTTT. It yields the protein CASSRGGLDTEAFF.

In this sample, this clone turned up a few times. This sample includes further DNA sequences coding for the same CDR3. The chain links TRBV18 to TRBJ2-1; 8 positions agree with TRBD1. After removal of 2 bases from V and 2 bases from J, the junction contained 2 bases not matched to a gene. CDR1 is KGHSH and CDR2 is LQKENI in the germline V gene. This CDR3 is 15 amino acids long. CDR3 sequence reads: CASSPGQGAYNEQFF. The CDR3 DNA reads as TGTGCCAGCTCACCAGGACAGGGAGCCTACAATGAGCAGTTCTTC.

The gene calls are TRBV20-1 and TRBJ2-7; D not resolved. V lost 0 bases and J lost 5, with 5 bases in between. Germline-derived CDR1 and CDR2 are DFQATT and SNEGSKA (reference sequence). The CDR3 is made up of 11 amino acids. CDR3 bases: TGCAGTGCTAGAGATCTCCACGAGCAGTACTTC. It yields the protein CSARDLHEQYF.

This chain links TRBV2 with TRBJ2-1, with 7 bases lining up with TRBD1. The length of the CDR3 is 15 residues. Germline CDR1 reads SNHLY; CDR2 reads FYNNEI. V shed 5 bases and J 1 base; nucleotides not matched to a gene: 5. CDR3 region: CASSYGTASYNEQFF. CDR3 nucleotides: TGTGCCAGCAGTTACGGGACAGCATCCTACAATGAGCAGTTCTTC.

The chain employs TRBV5-4 and TRBJ2-2, with D tentatively TRBD1 (6 bases). Trimming removed 3 bases from V and 5 bases from J, with 8 bases in between. CDR1 is SGHNT and CDR2 is YYREEE in the germline V gene (reference sequence). There are 13 residues in the CDR3. In nucleotides, the CDR3 is TGTGCCAGCAGCTCGGACAGAACCGGGGAGCTGTTTTTT. This gives the protein CASSSDRTGELFF.

The genes are TRBV6-1 and TRBJ2-4, with 9 bases matching TRBD1. V trimming: 3 bases; J trimming: 4 bases; junction bases outside the gene matches: 4. Per germline, CDR1 MNHNS and CDR2 SASEGT. The CDR3 extends over 15 amino acids. The CDR3 here is CASSDVDRGKNIQYF. As DNA, the CDR3 is TGTGCCAGCAGTGACGTGGACAGGGGAAAAAACATTCAGTACTTC.

The chain couples TRBV10-3 to TRBJ2-5; no clear D. The germline V and J ends were trimmed by 0 bases and 1 base, with 12 bases remaining between them. The length of the CDR3 is 16 residues. Germline CDR1 is ENHRY and CDR2 is SYGVKD. The CDR3 coding sequence is TGTGCCATCAGTGAGTCGAATGTGAGGTCCCAAGAGACCCAGTACTTC. Amino acid sequence: CAISESNVRSQETQYF.

The genes are TRBV2 and TRBJ2-5; D may be TRBD1 (6 bases). V lost 3 bases, J lost 8 bases, and 16 bases lay in between. Germline-derived CDR1 and CDR2 are SNHLY and FYNNEI. The length of the CDR3 is 14 residues. CDR3 sequence reads: CASSDGRGRGTQYF. The CDR3 nucleotides read TGTGCCAGCAGTGACGGCAGGGGAAGGGGAACCCAGTACTTC.

J is TRBJ1-1 and V is TRBV25-1; D gene uncertain. The CDR3 consists of 13 residues. The germline V and J ends were trimmed by 7 bases and 1 base, with 10 bases remaining between them. CDR1 is MGHDK and CDR2 is SYGVNS in the germline V gene. The CDR3 DNA follows: TGTGCCAGCAATTCACATAAGAACACTGAAGCTTTCTTT. Its protein product is CASNSHKNTEAFF.